The 18 T cell receptor beta chains presented below share a single source sample, sequenced in a study of T cell responses to AZD1222 COVID-19 vaccine. TCRdb's table, derived via immunoSEQ multiplex PCR, lists solely in-frame clones and lacks some. The repertoire holds approximately 130,000 clones, with approximately 94% as singletons. The source material was peripheral blood, sampled on day 0 of AZD1222 vaccination. These receptors were taken from an adult in good health.

The chain has TRBV28 and TRBJ1-1; D gene uncertain. V was pared by 7 bases and J by 1 base, with 10 bases between. Looked up from germline, CDR1 is MDHEN and CDR2 is SYDVKM. The CDR3 runs 13 residues. The CDR3 loop reads CASTLDGNTEAFF. The CDR3 DNA sequence: TGTGCCAGCACCCTGGACGGGAACACTGAAGCTTTCTTT.

The V call is TRBV6-5, the J call TRBJ1-6, with a tentative D call TRBD1 (5 bases). CDR1 MNHEY and CDR2 SVGAGI come from the germline V gene. The CDR3 is 13 residues long. V gave up 4 bases and J gave up 10 bases, with 11 bases separating them. The CDR3, as DNA: TGTGCCAGCAGTTTCCGACAGTGGTCACCCCTCCACTTT. Residues: CASSFRQWSPLHF.

The chain joins TRBV28 to TRBJ2-2; the D gene is possibly TRBD2 (5 bases). Per germline, CDR1 MDHEN and CDR2 SYDVKM. The CDR3 covers 15 residues. Deletions cut 5 bases from V and 2 bases from J, with 12 bases between. CDR3 in amino acids: CASSLRAANTGELFF. The DNA of the CDR3 is TGTGCCAGCAGTCTGCGAGCGGCAAACACCGGGGAGCTGTTTTTT.

The genes are TRBV6-1 and TRBJ1-1; the D gene is possibly TRBD1 (6 bases). The germline V and J ends were trimmed by 4 bases and 3 bases, with 21 bases remaining between them. CDR1 is MNHNS, CDR2 SASEGT, per germline. The CDR3 spans 17 residues. The CDR3 nucleotides read TGTGCCAGCAGTGCCAGGACATTTACCGAGGGGGACACTGAAGCTTTCTTT. Its protein product is CASSARTFTEGDTEAFF.

The chain uses TRBV7-9 and TRBJ2-2; TRBD2 might be the D (6 bases). V was trimmed by 0 bases and J by 3 bases, leaving 11 bases between them. CDR1 SEHNR and CDR2 FQNEAQ come from the germline V gene (reference sequence). The CDR3 has 16 residues. CDR3 DNA sequence: TGTGCCAGCAGCTTAGCGGCGGGGTTGGACACCGGGGAGCTGTTTTTT. As protein: CASSLAAGLDTGELFF.

The chain links TRBV28 to TRBJ1-1; TRBD1 matches at 7 bases. The CDR3 extends over 14 amino acids. Trimming took 2 bases from V and 6 from J; bases not matched to a gene: 6. Germline CDR1 reads MDHEN; CDR2 reads SYDVKM. CDR3 residues: CASSLMRGGAEAFF. CDR3 in DNA: TGTGCCAGCAGTTTAATGCGAGGGGGCGCTGAAGCTTTCTTT.

V and J are TRBV18 and TRBJ1-1, with D possibly TRBD1 on 6 matching bases. Trimming removed 6 bases from V and 3 bases from J, with 8 bases in between. CDR1 and CDR2 from the germline V gene are KGHSH and LQKENI. The CDR3 has 12 amino acids. This chain's CDR3 is CASSKGDTEAFF. In DNA form, the CDR3 reads TGTGCCAGCTCGAAGGGGGACACTGAAGCTTTCTTT.

The chain has TRBV29-1 and TRBJ2-2; the D call may be TRBD1 or TRBD2 (6 bases each). CDR3 length: 14 residues. Germline CDR1 reads SQVTM; CDR2 reads ANQGSEA. V was clipped by 4 bases and J by 4 bases, with 13 bases between them. CDR3 protein: CSVGGGRGTGELFF. In DNA, the CDR3 is TGCAGCGTTGGTGGGGGGCGCGGCACCGGGGAGCTGTTTTTT.

This rearrangement joins TRBV5-6 to TRBJ2-7; D gene uncertain. Germline V gene sequence: CDR1 SGHDT, CDR2 YYEEEE. Trimming cost V 4 bases and J 5 bases, with 16 bases left between them. The CDR3 contains 14 residues. As DNA, the CDR3 is TGTGCCAGCAGCCTCCTGAACAGAAGGAACGAGCAGTACTTC. Translating it yields CASSLLNRRNEQYF.

The genes are TRBV18 and TRBJ1-2; 8 bases are shared with TRBD1. This CDR3 has 15 residues. V trimming: 6 bases; J trimming: 9 bases; junction bases outside the gene matches: 15. Germline CDR1 is KGHSH and CDR2 is LQKENI. The CDR3 reads CASSPGQGGYVRYTF. CDR3 coding DNA: TGTGCCAGCTCTCCTGGACAGGGAGGCTATGTGCGCTACACCTTC.

J is TRBJ1-5 and V is TRBV6-6; D remains ambiguous. V lost 6 bases to trimming and J lost 1 base, with 10 bases between them. Germline CDR1 and CDR2: MNHNY and SVGAGI (reference sequence). The CDR3 loop spans 14 amino acids. CDR3: CASRAGLSNQPQHF. CDR3 coding DNA: TGTGCCAGCAGGGCAGGTCTAAGCAATCAGCCCCAGCATTTT.

This chain joins TRBV9 and TRBJ2-7; 9 bases align to TRBD1. There are 15 residues in the CDR3. Unmatched junction bases numbered 8, after V lost 4 bases and J lost 3 bases. Looked up from germline, CDR1 is SGDLS and CDR2 is YYNGEE. The CDR3 loop is CASSRGTGIDYEQYF. CDR3 in DNA: TGTGCCAGCAGCCGAGGGACAGGGATCGACTACGAGCAGTACTTC.

The chain has TRBV3-1 (or the pseudogene TRBV3-2) and TRBJ2-1, with 9 bases aligning to TRBD2. Germline loops: CDR1 LGHDT, CDR2 YNNKEL (reference sequence). Unmatched junction bases numbered 18, after V lost 4 bases and J lost 8 bases. The CDR3 is 18 residues long. The CDR3 protein is CASSRWAGGQGLAHEQFF. The CDR3 DNA sequence: TGTGCCAGCAGCCGTTGGGCGGGAGGGCAAGGTTTGGCCCATGAGCAGTTCTTC.

The chain has TRBV5-4 and TRBJ2-3; the D gene is possibly TRBD2 (5 bases). This CDR3 has 15 residues. Germline V gene sequence: CDR1 SGHNT, CDR2 YYREEE (reference sequence). Between the trimmed V and J ends, which lost 2 bases and 0 bases, there was a span of 10 bases. CDR3: CASSFLADSTDTQYF. The CDR3 DNA reads as TGTGCCAGCAGCTTTCTAGCTGATAGCACAGATACGCAGTATTTT.

This rearrangement joins TRBV30 to TRBJ1-2; weak D call: TRBD1 (5 bases). This CDR3 spans 13 amino acids. Germline CDR1 is GTSNPN and CDR2 is SVGIG (reference sequence). V lost 1 base and J 8 bases, leaving 14 bases between the germline ends. The DNA for the CDR3 is TGTGCCTGGAGTGCGGCCGGGGGAGTCGGCTACACCTTC. Protein: CAWSAAGGVGYTF.

This clone was counted a single time. V is TRBV3-1 (or the pseudogene TRBV3-2) and J is TRBJ2-7, with 10 bases lining up with TRBD2. In germline, CDR1 is LGHDT, CDR2 YNNKEL (reference sequence). This CDR3 has 14 amino acids. V shed 5 bases and J 6 bases; nucleotides not matched to a gene: 7. The CDR3 DNA is TGTGCCAGCAGCTCGCTAGCGGGAGTCGGCGAGCAGTACTTC. Amino acids: CASSSLAGVGEQYF.

This sequence joins TRBV28 and TRBJ2-3, with D tentatively TRBD1 (6 bases). V lost 6 bases, J lost 5 bases, and 18 bases lay in between. Germline lookup yields CDR1 MDHEN and CDR2 SYDVKM. CDR3 size: 15 residues. CDR3 amino acids: CASSTTGAGRDTQYF. The CDR3 DNA sequence: TGTGCCAGCAGCACGACAGGCGCAGGCAGAGATACGCAGTATTTT.

The rearrangement uses TRBV11-2 and TRBJ2-2; 7 nucleotides agree with TRBD1. Germline V lookup: CDR1 SGHAT, CDR2 FQNNGV. CDR3 size: 16 residues. Trimming removed 0 bases from V and 4 bases from J; junction bases left unmatched: 5. The CDR3 bases are TGTGCCAGCAGCTTAGACAGGGGGTCAGGCACCGGGGAGCTGTTTTTT. Amino acids: CASSLDRGSGTGELFF.